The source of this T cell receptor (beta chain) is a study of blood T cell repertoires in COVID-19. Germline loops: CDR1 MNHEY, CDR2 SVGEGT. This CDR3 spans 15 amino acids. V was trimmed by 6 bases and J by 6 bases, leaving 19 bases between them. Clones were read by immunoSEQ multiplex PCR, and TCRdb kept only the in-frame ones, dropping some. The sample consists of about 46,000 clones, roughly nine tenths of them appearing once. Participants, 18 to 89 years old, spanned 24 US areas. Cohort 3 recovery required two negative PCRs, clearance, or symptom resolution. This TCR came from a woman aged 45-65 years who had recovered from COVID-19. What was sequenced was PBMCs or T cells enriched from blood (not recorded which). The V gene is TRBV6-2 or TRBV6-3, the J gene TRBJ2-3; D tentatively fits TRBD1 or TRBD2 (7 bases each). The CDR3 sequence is CASSPGGGPADTQYF. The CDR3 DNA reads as TGTGCCAGCAGCCCAGGGGGGGGGCCCGCGGATACGCAGTATTTT.